One sample yielded the 13 T cell receptor beta chains listed below, sequenced in a study of T-cell reconstitution after alpha-beta-depleted transplantation in children. Preparation of the TCRbeta library involved a method that used unique molecular identifiers. TCRdb passed the PCR reads through MiXCR, listing each CDR3 protein once. There are roughly 400,000 distinct CDR3 sequences in the sample; roughly 22% occur only once, and around 4% lies in the top ten. This sample comprised PBMCs from the stem cell graft donor, obtained from the stem cell graft. These receptors were obtained from a human donor who donated a stem cell graft to a child with acute myeloid leukemia.

This clonotype was counted only a few times. The chain carries TRBV12-3 or TRBV12-4 and TRBJ2-5, with a tentative D call TRBD2 (6 bases). The CDR3 runs 13 residues. V lost 6 bases to trimming and J lost 4 bases, with 12 bases between them. The CDR3 reads CASRARETETQYF. In nucleotides, the CDR3 is TGTGCCAGCAGGGCCCGGGAGACAGAGACCCAGTACTTC.

This clonotype was counted only a few times. This chain joins TRBV28 and TRBJ2-5; 12 bases agree with TRBD2. The CDR3 runs to 15 residues. The V and J ends lost 5 bases and 4 bases, in that order; junction bases with no gene match: 5. Germline lookup yields CDR1 MDHEN and CDR2 SYDVKM. The CDR3, as DNA: TGTGCCAGCAGTGACCCGGGACTAGCGGGAGAGACCCAGTACTTC. It codes for CASSDPGLAGETQYF.

The V and J genes are TRBV7-2 and TRBJ2-2; 9 bases fit TRBD2. Germline CDR1 and CDR2: SGHTA and FQGNSA. The CDR3 sequence is 17 residues long. V gave up 5 bases and J gave up 4 bases; unmatched junction bases: 11. The CDR3 loop reads CASSPNGGRAGTGELFF. The CDR3 DNA is TGTGCCAGCAGCCCCAATGGCGGGAGGGCAGGCACCGGGGAGCTGTTTTTT.

The rearrangement links TRBV12-3 or TRBV12-4 to TRBJ1-5; D is undetermined. The germline V and J ends were trimmed by 7 bases and 4 bases, with 14 bases remaining between them. The CDR3 runs to 14 residues. CDR3 DNA: TGTGCCAGCACCCTGGGAGAAAGGAATCAGCCCCAGCATTTT. Its translation is CASTLGERNQPQHF.

This clonotype was recorded only once. The chain combines TRBV2 with TRBJ2-3; D gene unclear. V was shortened by 3 bases and J by 5 bases, with 6 bases between the two germline ends. The CDR3 has 12 residues. Germline-derived CDR1 and CDR2 are SNHLY and FYNNEI. The CDR3 bases are TGTGCCAGCAGTGAGCAAATAGATACGCAGTATTTT. Residues: CASSEQIDTQYF.

The V and J genes are TRBV29-1 and TRBJ2-1; D is unclear. The V end was cut by 7 bases, the J end by 8 bases, with 15 bases between. CDR1 is SQVTM, CDR2 ANQGSEA, per germline. The CDR3 extends over 12 amino acids. CDR3 nucleotides: TGCAGCGGCCGTCTGGCTGGCGATGAGCAGTTCTTC. It yields the protein CSGRLAGDEQFF.

In DNA, the CDR3 is TGCGCCAGCAGCCCAGGGACTAGCGGAAACACCGGGGAGCTGTTTTTT. Its translation is CASSPGTSGNTGELFF. The V gene is TRBV5-1, the J gene TRBJ2-2, with 11 bases matching TRBD2. Germline assignment: CDR1 SGHRS and CDR2 YFSETQ. Trimming cost V 4 bases and J 2 bases; bases outside gene matches: 4. This CDR3 region has 16 residues.

The gene calls are TRBV28 and TRBJ2-7; tentatively, D is TRBD1 (6 bases). This CDR3 has 13 residues. V was cut by 8 bases and J by 7 bases, with 18 bases left in between. The germline gives CDR1 MDHEN, CDR2 SYDVKM. The CDR3 reads CASLGTPNPEQYF. The CDR3 DNA follows: TGTGCCAGCTTAGGGACACCAAACCCGGAGCAGTACTTC.

J is TRBJ2-5 and V is TRBV28; 8 nucleotides match TRBD1. Germline CDR1 and CDR2: MDHEN and SYDVKM. This CDR3 contains 16 residues. V shed 0 bases and J 3 bases; nucleotides not matched to a gene: 6. CDR3 amino acids: CASSLWDRVMEETQYF. The CDR3 nucleotides read TGTGCCAGCAGTTTATGGGACAGGGTAATGGAAGAGACCCAGTACTTC.

The V gene is TRBV20-1, the J gene TRBJ2-7, with 9 bases fitting TRBD2. CDR1 is DFQATT and CDR2 is SNEGSKA in the germline V gene (reference sequence). J was trimmed by 4 bases and V by 0 bases; bases with no gene match: 10. CDR3 size: 16 residues. CDR3 loop: CSARDLAGGLEYEQYF. The CDR3 DNA reads TGCAGTGCTAGAGATCTGGCGGGAGGGCTTGAATACGAGCAGTACTTC.

The chain carries TRBV7-7 and TRBJ2-1; no clear D gene. Germline loops: CDR1 SSHAT, CDR2 FNYEAQ (reference sequence). CDR3 length equals 15 residues. The germline V and J ends were trimmed by 6 bases and 0 bases, with 12 bases remaining between them. CDR3: CASSQYLGSYNEQFF. Written as DNA, the CDR3 is TGTGCCAGCAGTCAGTATCTTGGCTCCTACAATGAGCAGTTCTTC.

This clonotype was picked up a small number of times. The chain carries TRBV15 and TRBJ2-1; a possible D gene is TRBD1 (6 bases). V gave up 8 bases and J gave up 7 bases, with 15 bases separating them. CDR1 is LNHNV, CDR2 YYDKDF, per germline (reference sequence). The CDR3 consists of 13 residues. The CDR3 bases are TGTGCCACCCGACCACCCACAGGGAATGAGCAGTTCTTC. This codes for CATRPPTGNEQFF.

The V gene is TRBV20-1, the J gene TRBJ2-5; D remains ambiguous. This CDR3 comprises 12 residues. Germline V gene data show CDR1 as DFQATT and CDR2 as SNEGSKA (reference sequence). V was cut by 6 bases and J by 4 bases, with 12 bases left in between. The CDR3 protein is CSAPEGIETQYF. CDR3 nucleotide sequence: TGCAGTGCCCCCGAAGGGATAGAGACCCAGTACTTC.